Listed here are 21 T cell receptor beta chains from one sample, sequenced in a study of blood T cell repertoires in COVID-19 (dated by TCRdb to about 2020). Libraries were constructed by the immunoSEQ multiplex PCR assay. As stored in TCRdb, this immuneACCESS dataset retains in-frame rearrangements with V and J assigned. A fraction of the clones does not appear; measured against another copy, unresolved V genes explain less than half of the discrepancy, and the remainder lacks a known reason. Present in this sample are some 220,000 clones, roughly nine tenths of which were seen just once. 3.5% of the sample lies in the top ten. Specimen: PBMCs or T cells enriched from blood (not recorded which). Receptors originate from a woman in her late teens or twenties in a cohort exposed to, infected with or recovered from COVID-19 (not recorded which).

The chain joins TRBV25-1 to TRBJ2-1; the D gene is possibly TRBD1 (5 bases). CDR1 is MGHDK and CDR2 is SYGVNS in the germline V gene. V was clipped by 5 bases and J by 8 bases, with 16 bases between them. The CDR3 consists of 14 residues. Written as DNA, the CDR3 is TGTGCCAGCAGTCGCCAGGGCCTCTCACATGAGCAGTTCTTC. This codes for CASSRQGLSHEQFF.

This chain joins TRBV7-9 and TRBJ2-7, with D perhaps TRBD1 (5 bases). Germline V gene lookup returns CDR1 SEHNR and CDR2 FQNEAQ (reference sequence). The CDR3 consists of 12 residues. Trimming left V 11 bases short and J 5 bases short, with 16 bases between. In DNA, the CDR3 is TGTGCCGGTCGAGCAGGGCTCGACGAGCAGTACTTC. Translating gives CAGRAGLDEQYF.

V usage is TRBV2 and J usage is TRBJ2-7; TRBD2 aligns across 9 bases. The germline gives CDR1 SNHLY, CDR2 FYNNEI. Germline trimming cut 7 bases from V and 7 bases from J; bases unmatched to any gene: 11. The CDR3 is 14 amino acids. This CDR3 is CASIYIAGAYEQYF. CDR3 nucleotides: TGTGCCAGCATATATATAGCGGGAGCGTATGAGCAGTACTTC.

The rearrangement uses TRBV4-1 and TRBJ1-4; 7 nucleotides match TRBD1. The length of the CDR3 is 15 residues. The germline V gene encodes CDR1 MGHRA and CDR2 YSYEKL. V gave up 3 bases and J gave up 4 bases; unmatched junction bases: 5. The CDR3 DNA sequence: TGCGCCAGCAGCCAGGGACAGAAATATAATGAAAAACTGTTTTTT. Its translation is CASSQGQKYNEKLFF.

This clone was counted between two and nine times. This sequence joins TRBV24-1 and TRBJ1-6; TRBD1 matches 10 bases. The germline gives CDR1 KGHDR, CDR2 SFDVKD. CDR3 size: 18 residues. J gave up 0 bases and V 4 bases, and 5 bases lay outside the gene matches. The CDR3 protein is CATSDGTGVNSYNSPLHF. The DNA for the CDR3 is TGTGCCACCAGTGACGGGACAGGGGTGAACTCCTATAATTCACCCCTCCACTTT.

The rearrangement uses TRBV5-1 and TRBJ2-1; 9 nucleotides agree with TRBD2. Trimming removed 0 bases from V and 9 bases from J; junction bases left unmatched: 7. Germline CDR1 is SGHRS and CDR2 is YFSETQ. This CDR3 contains 15 residues. As DNA, the CDR3 is TGCGCCAGCAGCTTGGGACTAGCGGAGGGGGGTGAGCAGTTCTTC. This gives the protein CASSLGLAEGGEQFF. Drawing the rest from reference TRBV5-1 and TRBJ2-1, the complete variable domain is KAGVTQTPRYLIKTRGQQVTLSCSPISGHRSVSWYQQTPGQGLQFLFEYFSETQRNKGNFPGRFSGRQFSNSRSEMNVSTLELGDSALYLCASSLGLAEGGEQFFGPGTRLTVL.

V usage is TRBV5-1 and J usage is TRBJ2-1; D unresolved. The germline V gene encodes CDR1 SGHRS and CDR2 YFSETQ. This CDR3 comprises 15 residues. V dropped 0 bases and J dropped 6 bases, with 13 bases sitting between them. The CDR3 DNA is TGCGCCAGCAGCTTGGCCCGTAGGAGTGGCAATGAGCAGTTCTTC. Translating gives CASSLARRSGNEQFF.

V and J are TRBV27 and TRBJ2-2; TRBD2 is a possible D gene (5 bases). From germline, CDR1 is MNHEY and CDR2 SMNVEV (reference sequence). Deletions cut 4 bases from V and 4 bases from J, with 10 bases between. CDR3 size: 14 residues. CDR3 coding DNA: TGTGCCAGCAGTTATCCTGGGAGCACCGGGGAGCTGTTTTTT. This translates into CASSYPGSTGELFF.

This chain links TRBV5-4 with TRBJ2-3, with 13 bases identical to TRBD2. The CDR3 extends over 19 amino acids. CDR1 SGHNT and CDR2 YYREEE come from the germline V gene (reference sequence). J lost 7 bases, V lost 3 bases, and 17 bases had no gene match. CDR3 sequence reads: CASSSGTSGTASAVYTQYF. DNA of the CDR3: TGTGCCAGCAGCTCCGGGACTAGCGGGACCGCATCGGCGGTGTATACGCAGTATTTT.

The genes are TRBV5-6 and TRBJ2-2, with TRBD1 as a possible D gene (6 bases). V lost 2 bases to trimming and J lost 5 bases, with 13 bases between them. CDR1 is SGHDT, CDR2 YYEEEE, per germline. This CDR3 is built from 15 residues. The DNA of the CDR3 is TGTGCCAGCAGCTTACCGGGGACAAGGACCGGGGAGCTGTTTTTT. Translated, it gives CASSLPGTRTGELFF.

This chain uses TRBV15 with TRBJ2-3; TRBD2 aligns across 8 bases. Germline CDR1 reads LNHNV; CDR2 reads YYDKDF (reference sequence). This CDR3 comprises 17 residues. V lost 3 bases, J lost 0 bases, and 8 bases stayed unmatched. The CDR3 loop reads CATSSSETSESTDTQYF. In DNA, the CDR3 is TGTGCCACCAGCAGTTCAGAGACTAGCGAAAGCACAGATACGCAGTATTTT.

V usage is TRBV21-1 and J usage is TRBJ1-2. TRBV21-1 is a documented pseudogene. There are 15 residues in the CDR3. CDR3 loop: CASSKGYEPYCGYTF. The DNA for the CDR3 is TGTGCCAGCAGCAAAGGGTACGAGCCTTATTGCGGCTACACCTTC.

DNA for the CDR3: TGTGCCAGCTCACCGGGGACAGGGGGAGATGAGCAGTTCTTC. Amino acids: CASSPGTGGDEQFF. The V gene is TRBV18, the J gene TRBJ2-1; 11 bases line up with TRBD1. The V and J ends lost 3 bases and 8 bases, in that order; junction bases with no gene match: 3. The germline V gene has CDR1 KGHSH and CDR2 LQKENI. This CDR3 has 14 residues.

This rearrangement joins TRBV25-1 to TRBJ1-2, with 8 positions matching TRBD1. The V gene end was trimmed by 6 bases and the J gene end by 3 bases; junction bases not matched to a gene: 3. There are 13 residues in the CDR3. Germline lookup yields CDR1 MGHDK and CDR2 SYGVNS. CDR3 bases: TGTGCCAGCAGACTGGACAGGGACTATGGCTACACCTTC. Amino acids: CASRLDRDYGYTF.

The chain is built from TRBV28 and TRBJ1-3; D possibly corresponds to TRBD1 (5 bases). The ends were cut back, 8 bases at V and 1 base at J, with 9 bases in the middle. The CDR3 totals 13 residues. CDR1 and CDR2 from the germline V gene are MDHEN and SYDVKM. The CDR3 coding sequence is TGTGCCAGCCTTGGGGGGTCTGGAAACACCATATATTTT. Its translation: CASLGGSGNTIYF.

The rearrangement uses TRBV15 and TRBJ2-3, with TRBD2 matching over 11 bases. In germline, CDR1 is LNHNV, CDR2 YYDKDF (reference sequence). CDR3 length: 18 residues. Trimming removed 4 bases from V and 2 bases from J; junction bases left unmatched: 11. The CDR3 is CATSKGGGLAAVTDTQYF. CDR3 in DNA: TGTGCCACCAGCAAAGGGGGGGGACTAGCGGCCGTCACAGATACGCAGTATTTT.

The chain joins TRBV2 to TRBJ1-1; 9 bases map to TRBD1. The V gene end was trimmed by 10 bases and the J gene end by 6 bases; junction bases not matched to a gene: 9. The CDR3 loop spans 13 amino acids. The germline CDR1 and CDR2 sequences are SNHLY and FYNNEI. DNA of the CDR3: TGTGCCAACGCGGGACAGGGACCCTCTGAAGCTTTCTTT. This sequence encodes CANAGQGPSEAFF.

The chain employs TRBV7-9 and TRBJ1-2; 7 bases line up with TRBD1. The J segment lost 8 bases and the V segment lost 5 bases, leaving 8 bases of the junction unmatched. The CDR3 spans 13 residues. Germline values: CDR1 SEHNR, CDR2 FQNEAQ (reference sequence). CDR3 in amino acids: CASSTPDRKGYTF. The CDR3 DNA reads as TGTGCCAGCAGCACCCCGGACAGGAAGGGCTACACCTTC.

Details on this clone: Different DNA sequences within this sample yield the same CDR3. The chain couples TRBV28 to TRBJ1-5; D remains ambiguous. Trimming removed 4 bases at V and 5 bases at J, with 6 bases between. Germline CDR1 MDHEN, CDR2 SYDVKM. The length of the CDR3 is 12 residues. The CDR3 is CASSSGDQPQHF. The CDR3 DNA sequence: TGTGCCAGCAGTTCAGGTGATCAGCCCCAGCATTTT.

The rearrangement joins TRBV3-1 (or the pseudogene TRBV3-2) to TRBJ2-2; possibly TRBD1 for D (6 bases). Germline V CDR1 and CDR2: LGHDT, YNNKEL (reference sequence). V lost 3 bases, J lost 5 bases, and 10 bases lay in between. The CDR3 totals 14 residues. As DNA, the CDR3 is TGTGCCAGCAGCCATCCAGGGGCGACCGGGGAGCTGTTTTTT. It specifies CASSHPGATGELFF.

The chain is built from TRBV6-1 and TRBJ1-2; D unresolved. Germline CDR1 is MNHNS and CDR2 is SASEGT. The V gene lost 2 bases and the J gene lost 8 bases, with 9 bases spanning the gap. The CDR3 covers 12 residues. CDR3 DNA: TGTGCCAGCAGTGAAAAAGCGTGGGGCTACACCTTC. It encodes CASSEKAWGYTF.